Shown below are 18 T cell receptor beta chains from a single sample sequenced in a study of blood T cells in healthy people across ages (dated by TCRdb to the mid-2010s). Receptor amplification or capture employed 5' RACE. Sequencing relied on an Illumina HiSeq 2500. A second PCR of about 7 to 12 cycles was performed with a sample-barcoded 5' primer and a J-beta primer mix. TCRdb ran its own pipeline on the public reads, namely fastp trimming at Q25 and MiXCR clone calling, and kept in-frame beta chains. CDR3 protein sequences are deduplicated, and each keeps its most common genes and DNA. A total of under 800,000 distinct CDR3 sequences appear in this sample, roughly 47% of them only once. Roughly 19% of the sample goes to the ten largest clones. The sample was blood. The receptors here all came from a woman aged 60-70 years in good health.

This clonotype occurred a few times. The CDR3 region has the DNA TGCAGTGCTAAGGACCAGATCACAGATACGCAGTATTTT. Amino acid sequence: CSAKDQITDTQYF. The V and J genes are TRBV20-1 and TRBJ2-3; D is unclear. Germline V gene sequence: CDR1 DFQATT, CDR2 SNEGSKA (reference sequence). The V gene lost 4 bases and the J gene lost 2 bases, with 10 bases spanning the gap. The CDR3 contains 13 residues.

The chain carries TRBV7-9 and TRBJ2-5; possible D gene TRBD1, 6 bases. Germline V gene sequence: CDR1 SEHNR, CDR2 FQNEAQ (reference sequence). The CDR3 sequence is 18 residues long. V dropped 5 bases and J dropped 5 bases, with 27 bases sitting between them. CDR3 in amino acids: CASSDPARAQGSRETQYF. For the CDR3, the DNA is TGTGCCAGCAGCGACCCCGCAAGGGCGCAGGGGTCTAGGGAGACCCAGTACTTC.

The gene calls are TRBV28 and TRBJ2-2; no reliable D call. The CDR3 is 15 residues long. Germline CDR1 MDHEN, CDR2 SYDVKM. V was cut by 2 bases and J by 4 bases, with 11 bases left in between. CDR3 DNA sequence: TGTGCCAGCAGTTTAGCGGACCGATCCACCGGGGAGCTGTTTTTT. Its translation: CASSLADRSTGELFF.

The genes are TRBV12-3 or TRBV12-4 and TRBJ2-7; no clear D. V lost 0 bases, J lost 2 bases, and 8 bases lay in between. This CDR3 has 14 amino acids. The DNA of the CDR3 is TGTGCCAGCAGTTTAGCGGGAAGGGCCTACGAGCAGTACTTC. Its protein product is CASSLAGRAYEQYF.

A single count supports this clonotype. The rearrangement links TRBV6-2 or TRBV6-3 to TRBJ2-4, with D perhaps matching TRBD2 (7 bases). Judging by the DNA end, TRBJ2-7 fits better; the J call may be wrong. The CDR3 extends over 16 amino acids. Germline assignment: CDR1 MNHEY and CDR2 SVGEGT. The CDR3 here is CASSYGGGGGFYEQYF. In DNA, the CDR3 is TGTGCCAGCAGTTACGGGGGGGGCGGCGGGTTCTACGAGCAGTACTTC.

The V call is TRBV20-1, the J call TRBJ2-3, with D tentatively TRBD2 (6 bases). The CDR3 length is 15 residues. From germline, CDR1 is DFQATT and CDR2 SNEGSKA (reference sequence). Trimming cost V 6 bases and J 4 bases, with 20 bases left between them. DNA of the CDR3: TGCAGTGCGGGGGTTCGGGAGAAGGCATCAGATACGCAGTATTTT. Amino acids: CSAGVREKASDTQYF.

V and J are TRBV20-1 and TRBJ2-5; maybe TRBD2 (7 bases). The CDR3 runs 15 residues. The germline V and J ends were trimmed by 1 base and 5 bases, with 17 bases remaining between them. Germline assignment: CDR1 DFQATT and CDR2 SNEGSKA (reference sequence). As DNA, the CDR3 is TGCAGTGCTAGAGTAGGGGGGGCATTAGTGGAGACCCAGTACTTC. Translated: CSARVGGALVETQYF.

In its sample, this clonotype was seen a few times. The chain is built from TRBV5-1 and TRBJ2-5; D unresolved. V was clipped by 0 bases and J by 1 base, with 10 bases between them. The CDR3 length is 15 residues. Germline V CDR1 and CDR2: SGHRS, YFSETQ. The CDR3 DNA is TGCGCCAGCAGCTTGGATTCTGGTCCCCAAGAGACCCAGTACTTC. This translates into CASSLDSGPQETQYF.

This clonotype has just one count. V usage is TRBV28 and J usage is TRBJ1-2; D unresolved. The CDR3 consists of 12 residues. The V gene's germline CDR1 is MDHEN and CDR2 SYDVKM. The ends were cut back, 1 base at V and 5 bases at J, with 5 bases in the middle. CDR3 sequence: CASSLYLYGYTF. The CDR3 nucleotides read TGTGCCAGCAGTTTATACCTGTATGGCTACACCTTC.

This chain joins TRBV7-9 and TRBJ2-1, with a possible D match to TRBD1 (6 bases). This CDR3 has 15 residues. Germline assignment: CDR1 SEHNR and CDR2 FQNEAQ (reference sequence). With 4 bases removed from V and 7 bases from J, the gap between germline ends came to 17 bases. In DNA, the CDR3 is TGTGCCAGCAGCTATAGTAGGGGGTCGTGGAATGAGCAGTTCTTC. It translates to CASSYSRGSWNEQFF.

The chain couples TRBV20-1 to TRBJ2-1, with TRBD2 matching over 7 bases. The CDR3 extends over 13 amino acids. CDR1 is DFQATT and CDR2 is SNEGSKA in the germline V gene (reference sequence). V lost 3 bases and J lost 6; bases outside the gene matches: 5. The CDR3 DNA follows: TGCAGTGCTAGGGGTCTAGCGGTCAATGAGCAGTTCTTC. It yields the protein CSARGLAVNEQFF.

This chain links TRBV7-2 with TRBJ2-3; TRBD2 matches 10 bases. With V trimmed by 4 bases and J by 2 bases, 6 bases remained unmatched. Per the germline V gene, CDR1 is SGHTA and CDR2 is FQGNSA. CDR3 size: 16 residues. CDR3: CASSWKLAGNTDTQYF. CDR3 bases: TGTGCCAGCAGCTGGAAACTAGCGGGAAACACAGATACGCAGTATTTT.

A few counts support this clonotype. V and J are TRBV20-1 and TRBJ1-4, with TRBD1 matching 10 bases. Unmatched junction bases numbered 10, after V lost 6 bases and J lost 3 bases. The CDR3 loop spans 16 amino acids. In germline, CDR1 is DFQATT, CDR2 SNEGSKA (reference sequence). The chain's CDR3 is CSAFDRGHSANEKLFF. Here the CDR3 DNA reads TGCAGTGCGTTCGACAGGGGGCACAGCGCTAATGAAAAACTGTTTTTT.

DNA of the CDR3: TGTGCCAGCAGCTTATGGGGCGGGGAGCTGTTTTTT. Amino acid sequence: CASSLWGGELFF. This chain uses TRBV7-2 with TRBJ2-2; D call uncertain. V dropped 2 bases and J dropped 7 bases, with 5 bases sitting between them. Germline V CDR1 and CDR2: SGHTA, FQGNSA. The CDR3 runs 12 residues. Full variable domain (remainder filled in from reference TRBV7-2 and TRBJ2-2): GAGVSQSPSNKVTEKGKDVELRCDPISGHTALYWYRQSLGQGLEFLIYFQGNSAPDKSGLPSDRFSAERTGGSVSTLTIQRTQQEDSAVYLCASSLWGGELFFGEGSRLTVL.

V usage is TRBV2 and J usage is TRBJ1-1; D ambiguous. The germline V and J ends were trimmed by 6 bases and 11 bases, with 13 bases remaining between them. This CDR3 is 11 amino acids long. CDR1 SNHLY and CDR2 FYNNEI come from the germline V gene. CDR3 residues: CASSLEAEAFF. Here the CDR3 DNA reads TGTGCCAGCAGCCTGGAAGCGGAGGCTTTCTTT.

The rearrangement uses TRBV5-1 and TRBJ2-3; 7 bases match TRBD2. This CDR3 is built from 16 residues. Per the germline V gene, CDR1 is SGHRS and CDR2 is YFSETQ. Losses at the gene ends were 0 bases for V and 0 bases for J; bases not matched to a gene: 4. The CDR3 region has the DNA TGCGCCAGCAGCTTGGACCTAGCGGAGAGCACAGATACGCAGTATTTT. Protein: CASSLDLAESTDTQYF.

This clonotype was seen a few times. This chain uses TRBV11-3 with TRBJ2-1; 12 bases map to TRBD2. There are 16 residues in the CDR3. Trimming removed 1 base from V and 7 bases from J; junction bases left unmatched: 5. The V gene's germline CDR1 is SGHNT and CDR2 YENEEA. In nucleotides, the CDR3 is TGTGCCAGCAGCTTAGGTCTAGCGGGAGGGGGTAATGAGCAGTTCTTC. Translating it yields CASSLGLAGGGNEQFF.

This clonotype has at least ten counts. The chain recombines TRBV6-2 or TRBV6-3 with TRBJ2-1; D remains unclear. This CDR3 spans 10 amino acids. The V gene lost 10 bases and the J gene lost 3 bases, with 4 bases spanning the gap. Looked up from germline, CDR1 is MNHEY and CDR2 is SVGEGT. Here the CDR3 DNA reads TGTGCCACCGGCTACAATGAGCAGTTCTTC. Protein product: CATGYNEQFF.